The 5 T cell receptor beta chains in this list originate from one sample, sequenced in a study of high-grade serous ovarian cancer treatment subgroups. Tumor samples were taken before definitive surgery or chemotherapy. Profiling relied on immunoSEQ multiplex PCR, and the TCRdb table lists in-frame clones only, not all of them. The sample holds around 30,000 clones, approximately 79% seen once. Source material: tumor tissue. The receptors derive from a human donor with high-grade serous ovarian cancer.

This rearrangement joins TRBV15 to TRBJ2-1, with 8 bases fitting TRBD2. Germline CDR1 is LNHNV and CDR2 is YYDKDF (reference sequence). The CDR3 consists of 18 residues. V gave up 7 bases and J gave up 1 base; unmatched junction bases: 15. The CDR3 DNA is TGTGCCACCAACACCGGGACTAGATTTAAGCCATCCTACAATGAGCAGTTCTTC. This sequence encodes CATNTGTRFKPSYNEQFF. Based on the CDR3 plus reference TRBV15 and TRBJ2-1, the full variable domain is DAMVIQNPRYQVTQFGKPVTLSCSQTLNHNVMYWYQQKSSQAPKLLFHYYDKDFNNEADTPDNFQSRRPNTSFCFLDIRSPGLGDTAMYLCATNTGTRFKPSYNEQFFGPGTRLTVL.

This chain uses TRBV28 with TRBJ2-1; tentative D call: TRBD2 (6 bases). Germline lookup yields CDR1 MDHEN and CDR2 SYDVKM. V shed 4 bases and J shed 7 bases, with 8 bases lying between them. The CDR3 contains 12 residues. The CDR3 bases are TGTGCCAGCAGTTGGGGACTTAATGAGCAGTTCTTC. Translating gives CASSWGLNEQFF. The variable domain in full, completed from reference TRBV28 and TRBJ2-1, reads DVKVTQSSRYLVKRTGEKVFLECVQDMDHENMFWYRQDPGLGLRLIYFSYDVKMKEKGDIPEGYSVSREKKERFSLILESASTNQTSMYLCASSWGLNEQFFGPGTRLTVL.

The V and J genes are TRBV2 and TRBJ1-4; TRBD1 is a possible D gene (5 bases). This CDR3 comprises 14 residues. Deletions cut 5 bases from V and 6 bases from J, with 13 bases between. The germline V gene has CDR1 SNHLY and CDR2 FYNNEI. The CDR3 DNA is TGTGCCAGCAGTATCGAGGGGCGGGATGAAAAACTGTTTTTT. It is translated as CASSIEGRDEKLFF.

The chain recombines TRBV7-9 with TRBJ2-3; tentative D call: TRBD2 (5 bases). The CDR3 contains 14 residues. V shed 5 bases and J shed 3 bases, with 12 bases lying between them. CDR1 SEHNR and CDR2 FQNEAQ come from the germline V gene (reference sequence). The CDR3 DNA reads TGTGCCAGCAGCCTGCCCCCGGGGACAGATACGCAGTATTTT. This translates into CASSLPPGTDTQYF.

This sequence joins TRBV10-3 and TRBJ2-3; a possible D gene is TRBD2 (6 bases). CDR1 is ENHRY and CDR2 is SYGVKD in the germline V gene. CDR3 length equals 16 residues. Trimming cost V 0 bases and J 5 bases, with 15 bases left between them. In DNA form, the CDR3 reads TGTGCCATCAGTGAGTCGGGGTCGGGGGTGGTAGATACGCAGTATTTT. Translated: CAISESGSGVVDTQYF.